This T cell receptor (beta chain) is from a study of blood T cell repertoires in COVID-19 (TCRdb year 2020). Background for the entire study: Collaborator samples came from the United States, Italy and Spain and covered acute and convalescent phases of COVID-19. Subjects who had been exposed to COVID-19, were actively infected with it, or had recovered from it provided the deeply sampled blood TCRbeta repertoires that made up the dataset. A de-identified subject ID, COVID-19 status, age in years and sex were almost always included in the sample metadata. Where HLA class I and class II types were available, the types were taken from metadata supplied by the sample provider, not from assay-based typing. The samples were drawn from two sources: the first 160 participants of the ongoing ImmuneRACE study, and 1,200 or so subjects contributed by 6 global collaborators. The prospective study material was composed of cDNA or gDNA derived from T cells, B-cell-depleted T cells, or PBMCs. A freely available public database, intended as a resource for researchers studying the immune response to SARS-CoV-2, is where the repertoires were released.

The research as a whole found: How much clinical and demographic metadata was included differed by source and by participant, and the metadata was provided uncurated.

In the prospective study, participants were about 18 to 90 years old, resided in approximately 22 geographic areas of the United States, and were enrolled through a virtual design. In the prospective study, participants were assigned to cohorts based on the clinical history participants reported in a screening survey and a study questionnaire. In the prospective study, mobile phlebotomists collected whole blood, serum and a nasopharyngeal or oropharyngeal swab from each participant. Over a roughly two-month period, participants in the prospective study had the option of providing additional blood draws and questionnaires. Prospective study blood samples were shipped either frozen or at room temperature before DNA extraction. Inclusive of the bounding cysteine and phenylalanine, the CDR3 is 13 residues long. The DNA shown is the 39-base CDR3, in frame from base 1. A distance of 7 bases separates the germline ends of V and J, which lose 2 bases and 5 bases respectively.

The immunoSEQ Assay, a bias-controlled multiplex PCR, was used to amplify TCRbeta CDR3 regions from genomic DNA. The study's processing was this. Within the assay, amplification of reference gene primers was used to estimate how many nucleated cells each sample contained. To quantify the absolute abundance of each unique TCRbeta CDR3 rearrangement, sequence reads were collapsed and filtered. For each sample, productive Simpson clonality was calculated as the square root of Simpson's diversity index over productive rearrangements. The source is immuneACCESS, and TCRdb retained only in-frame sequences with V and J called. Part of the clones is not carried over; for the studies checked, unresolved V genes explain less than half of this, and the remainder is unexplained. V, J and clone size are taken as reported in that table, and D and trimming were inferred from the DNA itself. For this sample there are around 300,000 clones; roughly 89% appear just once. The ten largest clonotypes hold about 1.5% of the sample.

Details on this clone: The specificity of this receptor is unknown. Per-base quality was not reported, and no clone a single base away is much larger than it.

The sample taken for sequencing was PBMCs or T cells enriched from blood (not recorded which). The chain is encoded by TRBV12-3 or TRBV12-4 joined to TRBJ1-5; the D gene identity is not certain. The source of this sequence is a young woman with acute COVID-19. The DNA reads TGTGCCAGCAGTTTAACCGAGTATCAGCCCCAGCATTTT. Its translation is CASSLTEYQPQHF.